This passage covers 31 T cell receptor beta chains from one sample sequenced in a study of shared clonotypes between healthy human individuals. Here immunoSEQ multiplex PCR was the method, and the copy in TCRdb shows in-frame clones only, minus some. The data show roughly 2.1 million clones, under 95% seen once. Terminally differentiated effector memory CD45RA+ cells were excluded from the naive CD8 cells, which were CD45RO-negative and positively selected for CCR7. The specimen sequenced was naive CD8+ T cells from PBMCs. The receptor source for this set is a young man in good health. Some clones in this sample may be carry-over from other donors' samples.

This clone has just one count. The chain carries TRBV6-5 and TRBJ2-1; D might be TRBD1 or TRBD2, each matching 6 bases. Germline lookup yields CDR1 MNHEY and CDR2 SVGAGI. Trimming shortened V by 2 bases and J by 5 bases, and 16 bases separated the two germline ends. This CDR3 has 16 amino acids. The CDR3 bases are TGTGCCAGCAGTTACGAAGGGGGGCCCACAGACAATGAGCAGTTCTTC. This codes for CASSYEGGPTDNEQFF.

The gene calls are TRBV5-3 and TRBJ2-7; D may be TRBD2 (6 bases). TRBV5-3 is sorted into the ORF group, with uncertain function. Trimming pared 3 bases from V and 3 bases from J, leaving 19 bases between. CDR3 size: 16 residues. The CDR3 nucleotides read TGTGCCAGAAGCTCCCCGGGGAGCGGGCCTAGCTACGAGCAGTACTTC. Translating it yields CARSSPGSGPSYEQYF.

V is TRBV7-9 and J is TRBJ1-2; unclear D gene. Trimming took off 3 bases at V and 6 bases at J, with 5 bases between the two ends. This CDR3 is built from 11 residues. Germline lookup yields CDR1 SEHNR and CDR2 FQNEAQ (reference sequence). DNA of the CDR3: TGTGCCAGCAGCTTTCAGGATGGCTACACCTTC. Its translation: CASSFQDGYTF.

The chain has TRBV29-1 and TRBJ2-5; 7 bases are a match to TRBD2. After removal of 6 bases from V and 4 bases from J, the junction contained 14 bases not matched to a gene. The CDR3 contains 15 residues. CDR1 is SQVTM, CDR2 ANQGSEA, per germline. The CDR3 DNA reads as TGCAGCGTACGAATGGCCCGACTAGCCGGAGAGACCCAGTACTTC. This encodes CSVRMARLAGETQYF.

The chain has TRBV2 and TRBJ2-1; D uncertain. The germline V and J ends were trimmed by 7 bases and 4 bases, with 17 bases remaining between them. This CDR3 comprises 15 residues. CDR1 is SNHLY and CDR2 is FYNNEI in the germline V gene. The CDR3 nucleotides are TGTGCCAGCAAGGTCATGAGAGATCCGTACAATGAGCAGTTCTTC. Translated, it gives CASKVMRDPYNEQFF.

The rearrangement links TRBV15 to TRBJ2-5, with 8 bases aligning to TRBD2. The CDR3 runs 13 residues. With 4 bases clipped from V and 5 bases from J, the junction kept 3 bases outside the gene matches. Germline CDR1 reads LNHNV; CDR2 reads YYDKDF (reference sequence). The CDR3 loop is CATSTREGETQYF. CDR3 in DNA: TGTGCCACCAGCACCCGGGAGGGCGAGACCCAGTACTTC. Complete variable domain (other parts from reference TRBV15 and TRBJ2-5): DAMVIQNPRYQVTQFGKPVTLSCSQTLNHNVMYWYQQKSSQAPKLLFHYYDKDFNNEADTPDNFQSRRPNTSFCFLDIRSPGLGDTAMYLCATSTREGETQYFGPGTRLLVL.

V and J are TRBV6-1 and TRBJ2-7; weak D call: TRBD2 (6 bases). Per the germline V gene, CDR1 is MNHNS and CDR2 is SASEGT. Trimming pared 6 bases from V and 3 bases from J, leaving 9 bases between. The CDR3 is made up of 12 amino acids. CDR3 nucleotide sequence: TGTGCCAGCAGGGACTATTACTACGAGCAGTACTTC. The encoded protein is CASRDYYYEQYF.

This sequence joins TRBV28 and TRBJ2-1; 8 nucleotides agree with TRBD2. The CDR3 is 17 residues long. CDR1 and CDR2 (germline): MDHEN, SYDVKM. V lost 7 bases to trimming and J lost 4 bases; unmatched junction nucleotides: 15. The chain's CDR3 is CASTPGSWASGYNEQFF. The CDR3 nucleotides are TGTGCCAGCACCCCCGGTTCGTGGGCTAGCGGGTACAATGAGCAGTTCTTC.

DNA for the CDR3: TGCGCCAGCAGCCAAGAGGCGACAGGGGGGTCCTACAATGAGCAGTTCTTC. Protein: CASSQEATGGSYNEQFF. The rearrangement uses TRBV4-1 and TRBJ2-1, with 9 bases matching TRBD1. Germline V gene data show CDR1 as MGHRA and CDR2 as YSYEKL. CDR3 length equals 17 residues. V was clipped by 0 bases and J by 1 base; unmatched bases: 4.

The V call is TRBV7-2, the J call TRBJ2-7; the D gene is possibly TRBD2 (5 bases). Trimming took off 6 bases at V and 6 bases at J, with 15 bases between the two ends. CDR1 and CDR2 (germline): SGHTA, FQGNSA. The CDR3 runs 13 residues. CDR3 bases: TGTGCCAGCAGAGAGGGCGGTGGAGGCGAGCAGTACTTC. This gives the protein CASREGGGGEQYF.

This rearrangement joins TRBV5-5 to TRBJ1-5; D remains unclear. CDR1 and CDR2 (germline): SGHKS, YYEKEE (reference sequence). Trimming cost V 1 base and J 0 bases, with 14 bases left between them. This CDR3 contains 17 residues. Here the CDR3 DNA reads TGTGCCAGCAGCTTGAAGGTTGGAGCCTATAGCAATCAGCCCCAGCATTTT. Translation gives CASSLKVGAYSNQPQHF.

CDR3: CASSQAGRETQYF. CDR3 bases: TGTGCCAGCAGTCAAGCAGGGAGAGAGACCCAGTACTTC. This chain uses TRBV28 with TRBJ2-5; D tentatively fits TRBD1 or TRBD2 (5 bases each). This CDR3 has 13 residues. Germline V CDR1 and CDR2: MDHEN, SYDVKM. Trimming left V 5 bases short and J 4 bases short, with 11 bases between.

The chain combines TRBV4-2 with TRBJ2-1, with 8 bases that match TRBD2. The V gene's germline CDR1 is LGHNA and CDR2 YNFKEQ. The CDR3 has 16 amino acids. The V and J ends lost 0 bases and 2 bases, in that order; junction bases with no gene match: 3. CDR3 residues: CASSQDFSGTYNEQFF. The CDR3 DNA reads TGTGCCAGCAGCCAAGATTTTAGCGGGACCTACAATGAGCAGTTCTTC.

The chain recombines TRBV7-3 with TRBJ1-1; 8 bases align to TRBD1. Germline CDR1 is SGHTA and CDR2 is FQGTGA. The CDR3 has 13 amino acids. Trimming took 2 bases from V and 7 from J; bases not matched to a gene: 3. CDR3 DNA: TGTGCCAGCAGCTTAGGGACAGGCCTTGAAGCTTTCTTT. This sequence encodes CASSLGTGLEAFF.

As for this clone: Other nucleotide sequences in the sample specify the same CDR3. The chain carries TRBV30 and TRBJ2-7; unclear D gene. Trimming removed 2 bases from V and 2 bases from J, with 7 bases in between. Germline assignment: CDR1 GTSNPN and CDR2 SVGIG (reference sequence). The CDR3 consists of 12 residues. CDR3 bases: TGTGCCTGGAGTCTGGGTGCCTACGAGCAGTACTTC. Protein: CAWSLGAYEQYF.

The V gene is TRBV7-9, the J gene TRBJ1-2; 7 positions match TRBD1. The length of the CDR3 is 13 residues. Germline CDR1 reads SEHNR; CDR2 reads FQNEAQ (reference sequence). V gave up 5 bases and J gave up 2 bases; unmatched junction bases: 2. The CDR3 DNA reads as TGTGCCAGCAGCAACAGGGGAAACTATGGCTACACCTTC. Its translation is CASSNRGNYGYTF.

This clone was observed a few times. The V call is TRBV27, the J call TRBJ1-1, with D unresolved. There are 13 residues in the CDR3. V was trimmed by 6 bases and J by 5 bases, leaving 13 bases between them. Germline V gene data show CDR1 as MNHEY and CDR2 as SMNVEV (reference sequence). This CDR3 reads CASSPNRMTEAFF. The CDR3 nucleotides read TGTGCCAGCAGCCCCAATCGGATGACTGAAGCTTTCTTT.

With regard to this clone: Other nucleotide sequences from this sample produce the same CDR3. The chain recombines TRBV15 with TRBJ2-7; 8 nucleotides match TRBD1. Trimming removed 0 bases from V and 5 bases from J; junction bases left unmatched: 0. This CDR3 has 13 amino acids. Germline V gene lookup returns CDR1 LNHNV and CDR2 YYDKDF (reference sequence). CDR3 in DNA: TGTGCCACCAGCAGAGACAGGGGGCACGAGCAGTACTTC. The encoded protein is CATSRDRGHEQYF.

The CDR3, as DNA: TGTGCCAGCAGAAACAGAGAACAGGGAGCGCCCCAGCATTTT. Its translation is CASRNREQGAPQHF. The chain employs TRBV27 and TRBJ1-5, with D maybe TRBD1 (6 bases). The CDR3 is made up of 14 amino acids. V shed 6 bases and J shed 9 bases, with 18 bases lying between them. Germline V CDR1 and CDR2: MNHEY, SMNVEV (reference sequence).

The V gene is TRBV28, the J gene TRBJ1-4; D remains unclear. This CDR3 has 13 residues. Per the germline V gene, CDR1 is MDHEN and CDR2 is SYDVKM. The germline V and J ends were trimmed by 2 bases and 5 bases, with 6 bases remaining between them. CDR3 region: CASSLPRNEKLFF. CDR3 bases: TGTGCCAGCAGTTTACCCAGGAATGAAAAACTGTTTTTT.

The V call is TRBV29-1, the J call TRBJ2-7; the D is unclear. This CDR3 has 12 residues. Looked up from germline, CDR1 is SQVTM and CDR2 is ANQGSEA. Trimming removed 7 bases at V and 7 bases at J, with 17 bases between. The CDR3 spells CSGAAQSEEQYF. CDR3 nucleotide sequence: TGCAGCGGTGCGGCCCAATCCGAGGAGCAGTACTTC.

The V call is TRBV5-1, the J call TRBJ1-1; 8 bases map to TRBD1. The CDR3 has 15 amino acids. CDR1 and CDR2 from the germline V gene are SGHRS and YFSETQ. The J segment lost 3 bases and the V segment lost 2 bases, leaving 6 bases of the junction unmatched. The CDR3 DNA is TGCGCCAGCAGCTTCGACAGGGGAGAGGACACTGAAGCTTTCTTT. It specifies CASSFDRGEDTEAFF. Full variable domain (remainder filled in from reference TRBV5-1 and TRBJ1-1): KAGVTQTPRYLIKTRGQQVTLSCSPISGHRSVSWYQQTPGQGLQFLFEYFSETQRNKGNFPGRFSGRQFSNSRSEMNVSTLELGDSALYLCASSFDRGEDTEAFFGQGTRLTVV.

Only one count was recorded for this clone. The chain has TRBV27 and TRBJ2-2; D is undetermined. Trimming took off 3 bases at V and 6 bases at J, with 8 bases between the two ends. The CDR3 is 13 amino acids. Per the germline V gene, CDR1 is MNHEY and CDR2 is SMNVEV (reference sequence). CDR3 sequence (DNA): TGTGCCAGCAGTTTCTCGGGCGCCGGGGAGCTGTTTTTT. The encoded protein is CASSFSGAGELFF.

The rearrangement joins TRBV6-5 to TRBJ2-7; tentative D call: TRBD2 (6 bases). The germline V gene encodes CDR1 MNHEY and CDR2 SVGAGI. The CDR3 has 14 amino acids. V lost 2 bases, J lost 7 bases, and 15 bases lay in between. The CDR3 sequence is CASSYAGGSGEQYF. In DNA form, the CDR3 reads TGTGCCAGCAGTTACGCCGGGGGATCTGGGGAGCAGTACTTC.

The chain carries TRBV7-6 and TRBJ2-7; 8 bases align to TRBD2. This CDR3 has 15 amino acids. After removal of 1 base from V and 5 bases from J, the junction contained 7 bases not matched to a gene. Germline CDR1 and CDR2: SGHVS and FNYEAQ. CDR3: CASSLGGGRSHEQYF. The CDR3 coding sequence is TGTGCCAGCAGCTTAGGGGGCGGGAGGTCCCACGAGCAGTACTTC.

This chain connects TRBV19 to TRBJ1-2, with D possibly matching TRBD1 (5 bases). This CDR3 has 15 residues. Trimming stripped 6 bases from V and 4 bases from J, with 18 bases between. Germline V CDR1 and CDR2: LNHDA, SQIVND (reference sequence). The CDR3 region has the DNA TGTGCCAGTAGAGGGGAGGTAGGAACCTTCTATGGCTACACCTTC. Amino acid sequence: CASRGEVGTFYGYTF.

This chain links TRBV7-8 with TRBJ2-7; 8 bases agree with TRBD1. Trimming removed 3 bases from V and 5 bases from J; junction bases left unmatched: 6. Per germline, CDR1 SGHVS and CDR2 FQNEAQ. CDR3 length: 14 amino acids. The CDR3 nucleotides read TGTGCCAGCAGCTTTTCGGACAGGGCAAACGAGCAGTACTTC. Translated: CASSFSDRANEQYF.

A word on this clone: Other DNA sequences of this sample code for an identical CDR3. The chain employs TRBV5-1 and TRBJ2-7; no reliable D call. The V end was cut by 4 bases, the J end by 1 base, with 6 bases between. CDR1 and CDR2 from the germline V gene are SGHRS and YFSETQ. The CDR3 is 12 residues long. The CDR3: CASSRDSYEQYF. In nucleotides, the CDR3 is TGCGCCAGCAGCAGGGATTCCTACGAGCAGTACTTC.

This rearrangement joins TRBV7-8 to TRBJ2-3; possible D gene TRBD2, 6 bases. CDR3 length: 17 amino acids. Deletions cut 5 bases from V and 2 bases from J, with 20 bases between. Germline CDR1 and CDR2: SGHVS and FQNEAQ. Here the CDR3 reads CASSTLVGDLTTDTQYF. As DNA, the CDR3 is TGTGCCAGCAGCACCCTTGTGGGGGACTTGACCACAGATACGCAGTATTTT.

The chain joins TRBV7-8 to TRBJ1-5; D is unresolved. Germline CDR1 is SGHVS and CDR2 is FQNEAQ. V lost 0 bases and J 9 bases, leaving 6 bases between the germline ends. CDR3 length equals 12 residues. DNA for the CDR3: TGTGCCAGCAGCTTAGCTGGTGGGCCCCAGCATTTT. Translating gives CASSLAGGPQHF. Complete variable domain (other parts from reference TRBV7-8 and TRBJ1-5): GAGVSQSPRYKVAKRGQDVALRCDPISGHVSLFWYQQALGQGPEFLTYFQNEAQLDKSGLPSDRFFAERPEGSVSTLKIQRTQQEDSAVYLCASSLAGGPQHFGDGTRLSIL.

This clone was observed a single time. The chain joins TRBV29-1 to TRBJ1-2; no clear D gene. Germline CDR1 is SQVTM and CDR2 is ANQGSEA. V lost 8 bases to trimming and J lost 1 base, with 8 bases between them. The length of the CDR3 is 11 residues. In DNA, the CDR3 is TGCAGCTATCGGGTTAACTATGGCTACACCTTC. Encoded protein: CSYRVNYGYTF.